This T cell receptor (beta chain) was documented in a study of OX40 agonist ivuxolimab in advanced cancers. For this clone: Its antigen is currently unknown.

Points from the study as a whole: Average numbers of expanded clones were greater in CD8+ T cells than in CD4+.

CDR1 is LNHDA and CDR2 is SQIVND in the germline V gene (reference sequence). There are 14 residues in the CDR3. With 5 bases removed from V and 1 base from J, the gap between germline ends came to 10 bases. The protocol was immunoSEQ multiplex PCR, while the TCRdb copy is restricted to in-frame clones and leaves out a portion. The profile shows tens of thousands of clones, about 80% of them singletons. Sequencing was performed on CD4+ or CD8+ T cells sorted from blood, taken in a trial of the OX40 agonist ivuxolimab. The sequence was obtained from an adult with an advanced solid tumor such as melanoma, head and neck, liver or kidney cancer. The V call is TRBV19, the J call TRBJ2-3; D unclear. In nucleotides, the CDR3 is TGTGCCAGTAGTCATCGGAGCCGCACAGATACGCAGTATTTT. Its translation is CASSHRSRTDTQYF.